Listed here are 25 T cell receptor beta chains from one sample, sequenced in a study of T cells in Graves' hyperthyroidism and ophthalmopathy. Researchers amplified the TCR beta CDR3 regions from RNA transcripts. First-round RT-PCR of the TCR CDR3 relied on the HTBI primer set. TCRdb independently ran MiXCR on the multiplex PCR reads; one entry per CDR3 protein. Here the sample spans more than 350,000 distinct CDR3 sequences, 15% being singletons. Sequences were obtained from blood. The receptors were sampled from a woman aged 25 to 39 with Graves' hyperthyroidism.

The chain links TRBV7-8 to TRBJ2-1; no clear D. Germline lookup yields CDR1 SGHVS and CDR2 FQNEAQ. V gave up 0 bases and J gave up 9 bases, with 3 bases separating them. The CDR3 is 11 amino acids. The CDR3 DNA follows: TGTGCCAGCAGCTTAGCGGGTGAGCAGTTCTTC. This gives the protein CASSLAGEQFF.

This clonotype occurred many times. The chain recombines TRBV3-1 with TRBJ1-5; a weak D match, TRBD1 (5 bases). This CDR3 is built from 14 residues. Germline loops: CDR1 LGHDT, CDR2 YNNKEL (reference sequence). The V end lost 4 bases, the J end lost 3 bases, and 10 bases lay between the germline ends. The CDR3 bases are TGTGCCAGCAGCCGGGGCAGGGCCAATCAGCCCCAGCATTTT. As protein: CASSRGRANQPQHF.

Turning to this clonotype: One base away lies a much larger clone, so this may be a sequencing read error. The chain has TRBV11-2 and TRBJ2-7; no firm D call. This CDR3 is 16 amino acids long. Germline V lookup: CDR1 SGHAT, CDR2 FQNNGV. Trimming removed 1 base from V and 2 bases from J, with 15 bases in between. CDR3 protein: CASSLGIGLLAYEQYF. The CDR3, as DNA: TGTGCCAGCAGCTTAGGAATAGGGCTGCTTGCCTACGAGCAGTACTTC.

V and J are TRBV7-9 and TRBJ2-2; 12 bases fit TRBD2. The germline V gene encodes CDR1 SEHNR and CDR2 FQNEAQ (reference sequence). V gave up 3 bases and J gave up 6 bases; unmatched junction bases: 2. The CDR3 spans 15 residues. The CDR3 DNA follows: TGTGCCAGCAGCTTGGCTAGCGGGAGGGCCGGGGAGCTGTTTTTT. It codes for CASSLASGRAGELFF.

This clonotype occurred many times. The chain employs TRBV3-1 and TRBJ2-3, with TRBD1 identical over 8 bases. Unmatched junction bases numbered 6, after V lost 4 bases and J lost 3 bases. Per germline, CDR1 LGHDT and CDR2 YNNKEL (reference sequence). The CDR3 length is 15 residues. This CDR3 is CASSLFQGATDTQYF. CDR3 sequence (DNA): TGTGCCAGCAGCCTTTTCCAGGGGGCAACAGATACGCAGTATTTT.

CDR3 region: CASSRRTGSGRTQETQYF. CDR3 nucleotides: TGTGCCAGCAGTCGACGGACAGGGTCCGGCCGCACCCAAGAGACCCAGTACTTC. The rearrangement uses TRBV4-2 and TRBJ2-5; TRBD1 agrees at 8 bases. The trim removed 6 bases at V and 1 base at J, leaving 16 bases unmatched. This CDR3 has 18 amino acids. The germline CDR1 and CDR2 sequences are LGHNA and YNFKEQ.

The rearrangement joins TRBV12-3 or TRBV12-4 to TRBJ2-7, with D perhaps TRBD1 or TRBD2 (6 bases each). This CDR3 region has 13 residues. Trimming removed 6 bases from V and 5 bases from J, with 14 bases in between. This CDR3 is CASRSGAFNEQYF. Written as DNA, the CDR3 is TGTGCCAGCAGGTCGGGGGCGTTTAACGAGCAGTACTTC.

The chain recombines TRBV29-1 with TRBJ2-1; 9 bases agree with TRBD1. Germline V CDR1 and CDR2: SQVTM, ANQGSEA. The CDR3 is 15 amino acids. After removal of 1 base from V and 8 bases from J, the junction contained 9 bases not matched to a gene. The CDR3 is CSVEAMGQGSHEQFF. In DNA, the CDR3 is TGCAGCGTTGAAGCTATGGGACAGGGCTCCCATGAGCAGTTCTTC.

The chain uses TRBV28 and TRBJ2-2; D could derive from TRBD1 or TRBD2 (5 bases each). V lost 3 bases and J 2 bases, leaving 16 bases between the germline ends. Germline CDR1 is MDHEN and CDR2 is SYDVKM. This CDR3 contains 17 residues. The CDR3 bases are TGTGCCAGCAGTTTCGGTACGGGACGGATAAACACCGGGGAGCTGTTTTTT. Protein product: CASSFGTGRINTGELFF.

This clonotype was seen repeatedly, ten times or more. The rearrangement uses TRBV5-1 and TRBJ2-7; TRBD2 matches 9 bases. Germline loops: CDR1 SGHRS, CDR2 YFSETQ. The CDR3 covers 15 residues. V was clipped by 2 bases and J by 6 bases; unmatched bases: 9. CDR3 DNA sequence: TGCGCCAGCAGCTTCCTAGCGGGAAGAGGAGGCGAGCAGTACTTC. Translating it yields CASSFLAGRGGEQYF.

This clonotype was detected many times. CDR3 nucleotide sequence: TGTGCCAGCAGCCTAGATGGACTAGCTCTTACCTACAATGAGCAGTTCTTC. Residues: CASSLDGLALTYNEQFF. This chain joins TRBV3-1 and TRBJ2-1; 8 nucleotides agree with TRBD2. CDR1 LGHDT and CDR2 YNNKEL come from the germline V gene (reference sequence). V lost 4 bases, J lost 2 bases, and 10 bases stayed unmatched. CDR3 size: 17 residues.

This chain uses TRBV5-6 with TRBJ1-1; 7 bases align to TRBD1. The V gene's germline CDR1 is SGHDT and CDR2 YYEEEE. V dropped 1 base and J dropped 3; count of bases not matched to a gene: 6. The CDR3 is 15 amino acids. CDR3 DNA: TGTGCCAGCAGCTTGTTTGACAGGGCGGACACTGAAGCTTTCTTT. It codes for CASSLFDRADTEAFF.

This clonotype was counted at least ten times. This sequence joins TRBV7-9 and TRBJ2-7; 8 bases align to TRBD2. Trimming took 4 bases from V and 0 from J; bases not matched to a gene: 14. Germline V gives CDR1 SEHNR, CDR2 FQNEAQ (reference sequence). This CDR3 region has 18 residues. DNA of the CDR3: TGTGCCAGCAGCTACCTCCGGGCTAGCGGGCCCAGCTCCTACGAGCAGTACTTC. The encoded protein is CASSYLRASGPSSYEQYF.

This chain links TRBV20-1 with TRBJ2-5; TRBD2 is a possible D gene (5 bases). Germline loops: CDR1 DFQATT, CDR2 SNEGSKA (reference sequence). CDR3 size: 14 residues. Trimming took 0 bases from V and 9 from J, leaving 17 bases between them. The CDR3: CSARESRSRGAQYF. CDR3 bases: TGCAGTGCTAGAGAATCCCGGTCCCGGGGTGCCCAGTACTTC.

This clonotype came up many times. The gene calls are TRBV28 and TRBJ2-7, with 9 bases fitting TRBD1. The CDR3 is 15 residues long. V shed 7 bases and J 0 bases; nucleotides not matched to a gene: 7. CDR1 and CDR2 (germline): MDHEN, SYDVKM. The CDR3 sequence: CASTGGQGRSYEQYF. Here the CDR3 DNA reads TGTGCCAGCACGGGGGGACAGGGCCGCTCCTACGAGCAGTACTTC.

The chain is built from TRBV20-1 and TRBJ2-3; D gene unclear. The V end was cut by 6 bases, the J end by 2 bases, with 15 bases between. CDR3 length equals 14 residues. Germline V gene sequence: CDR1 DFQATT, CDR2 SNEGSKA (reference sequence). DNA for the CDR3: TGCAGTGCGGAATCTTTCGTGGACACAGATACGCAGTATTTT. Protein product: CSAESFVDTDTQYF.

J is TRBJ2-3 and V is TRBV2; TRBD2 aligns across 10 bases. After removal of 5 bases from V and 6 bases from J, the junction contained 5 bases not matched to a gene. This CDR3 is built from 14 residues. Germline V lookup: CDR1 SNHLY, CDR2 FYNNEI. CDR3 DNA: TGTGCCAGCAGTAGGAGCGGGAGGGCTGATACGCAGTATTTT. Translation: CASSRSGRADTQYF. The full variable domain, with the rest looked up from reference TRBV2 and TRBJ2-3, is EPEVTQTPSHQVTQMGQEVILRCVPISNHLYFYWYRQILGQKVEFLVSFYNNEISEKSEIFDDQFSVERPDGSNFTLKIRSTKLEDSAMYFCASSRSGRADTQYFGPGTRLTVL.

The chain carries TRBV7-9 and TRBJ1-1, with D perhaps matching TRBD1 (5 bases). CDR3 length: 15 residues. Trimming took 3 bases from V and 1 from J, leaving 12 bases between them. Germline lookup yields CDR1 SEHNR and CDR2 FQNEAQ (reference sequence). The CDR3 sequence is CASSFREGRNTEAFF. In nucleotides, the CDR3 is TGTGCCAGCAGCTTTCGTGAGGGGAGGAACACTGAAGCTTTCTTT.

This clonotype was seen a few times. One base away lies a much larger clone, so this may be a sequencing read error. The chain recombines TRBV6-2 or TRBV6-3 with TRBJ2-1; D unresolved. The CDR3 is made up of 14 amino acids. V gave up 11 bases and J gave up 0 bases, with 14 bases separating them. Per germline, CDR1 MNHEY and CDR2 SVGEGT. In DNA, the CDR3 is TGTGCCGCCCTGGACGGAAGCTCCTACAATGAGCAGTTCTTC. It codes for CAALDGSSYNEQFF.

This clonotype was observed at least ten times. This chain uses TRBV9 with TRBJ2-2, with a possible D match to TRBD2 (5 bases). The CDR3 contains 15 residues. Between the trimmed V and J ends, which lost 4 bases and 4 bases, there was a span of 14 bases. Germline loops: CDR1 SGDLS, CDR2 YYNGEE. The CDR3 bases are TGTGCCAGCAGCAATGAGGACGGAGGCACCGGGGAGCTGTTTTTT. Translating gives CASSNEDGGTGELFF. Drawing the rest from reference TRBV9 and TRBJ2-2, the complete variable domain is DSGVTQTPKHLITATGQRVTLRCSPRSGDLSVYWYQQSLDQGLQFLIQYYNGEERAKGNILERFSAQQFPDLHSELNLSSLELGDSALYFCASSNEDGGTGELFFGEGSRLTVL.

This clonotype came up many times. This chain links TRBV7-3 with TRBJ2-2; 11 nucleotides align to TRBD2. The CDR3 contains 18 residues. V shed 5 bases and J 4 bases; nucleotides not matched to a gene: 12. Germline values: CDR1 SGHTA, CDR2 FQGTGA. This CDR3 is CASSPFSGRDLGTGELFF. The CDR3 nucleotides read TGTGCCAGCAGCCCTTTTAGCGGGAGGGACCTGGGCACCGGGGAGCTGTTTTTT.

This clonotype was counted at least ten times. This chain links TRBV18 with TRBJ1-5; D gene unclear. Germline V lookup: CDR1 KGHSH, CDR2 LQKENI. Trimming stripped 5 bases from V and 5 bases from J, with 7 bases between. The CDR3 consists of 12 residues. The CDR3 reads CASSAPDQPQHF. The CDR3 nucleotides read TGTGCCAGCTCAGCCCCAGATCAGCCCCAGCATTTT.

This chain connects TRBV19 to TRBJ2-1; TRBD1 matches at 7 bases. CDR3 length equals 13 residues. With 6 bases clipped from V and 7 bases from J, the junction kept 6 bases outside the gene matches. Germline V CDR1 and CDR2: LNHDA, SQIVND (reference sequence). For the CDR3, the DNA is TGTGCCAGTAGGATGGTACAGGGGAATGAGCAGTTCTTC. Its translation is CASRMVQGNEQFF.

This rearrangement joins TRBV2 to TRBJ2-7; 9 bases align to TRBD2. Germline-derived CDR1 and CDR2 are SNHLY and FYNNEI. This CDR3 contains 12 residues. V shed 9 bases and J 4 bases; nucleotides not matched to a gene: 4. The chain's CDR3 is CASSGSTYEQYF. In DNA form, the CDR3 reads TGTGCCAGTAGCGGGAGCACGTACGAGCAGTACTTC. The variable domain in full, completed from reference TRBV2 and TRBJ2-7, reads EPEVTQTPSHQVTQMGQEVILRCVPISNHLYFYWYRQILGQKVEFLVSFYNNEISEKSEIFDDQFSVERPDGSNFTLKIRSTKLEDSAMYFCASSGSTYEQYFGPGTRLTVT.

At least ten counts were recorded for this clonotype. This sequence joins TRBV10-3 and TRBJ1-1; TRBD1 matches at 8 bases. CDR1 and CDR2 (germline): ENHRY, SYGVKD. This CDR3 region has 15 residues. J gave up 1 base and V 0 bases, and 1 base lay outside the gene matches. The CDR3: CAISESGQGNTEAFF. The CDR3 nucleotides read TGTGCCATCAGTGAGTCTGGACAGGGGAACACTGAAGCTTTCTTT.